This T cell receptor (beta chain) was retrieved from a study of blood T cells in healthy people across ages. Findings and caveats of the study: Higher diversity, along with more naive CD4+ cells, distinguished long-lived donors from aged donors.

Note on this clonotype: As yet, its antigen is unknown.

It was with a sample-barcoded 5' primer and a J-beta primer mix that a second PCR of roughly 7 to 12 cycles was run. Each TCR beta cDNA got a 12-nucleotide random molecular identifier. Each CDR3 protein gets one entry after TCRdb re-called the 5' RACE reads with MiXCR. Among about 780,000 distinct CDR3 sequences, roughly 46% were seen once, and the ten largest hold around a sixth. This CDR3 comprises 16 residues. Germline CDR1 is SGHRS and CDR2 is YFSETQ. The trim removed 4 bases at V and 11 bases at J, leaving 15 bases unmatched. The chain has TRBV5-1 and TRBJ2-1, with 10 bases fitting TRBD2. The sequenced material came from blood. This receptor was obtained from a man older than 75 in good health. CDR3 sequence (DNA): TGCGCCAGCAGCACACATAGCGGGAGGCCACGCCGTAAGCAGTTCTTC. Its translation is CASSTHSGRPRRKQFF. The whole variable domain, remainder taken from reference TRBV5-1 and TRBJ2-1, is KAGVTQTPRYLIKTRGQQVTLSCSPISGHRSVSWYQQTPGQGLQFLFEYFSETQRNKGNFPGRFSGRQFSNSRSEMNVSTLELGDSALYLCASSTHSGRPRRKQFFGPGTRLTVL.